This TCR beta chain was sequenced during a study of blood T cell repertoires in COVID-19. Looking at the study overall: Acute and convalescent COVID-19 specimens originated in the United States, Italy and Spain. In each case, the material was cDNA or gDNA derived from T cells, B-cell-depleted T cells, or PBMCs.

As handled by the study authors: By means of reference gene primer amplification, nucleated cell counts were estimated. Only in-frame clones appear in the TCRdb table, and some are missing; sequencing was by immunoSEQ multiplex PCR. The V and J calls and clone size are taken from that table; D and trimming were inferred from the DNA. The table lists roughly 66,000 clones, around 93% of them singletons. The CDR3 has 12 amino acids. The ends were cut back, 4 bases at V and 11 bases at J, with 14 bases in the middle. Germline V gives CDR1 SEHNR, CDR2 FQNEAQ (reference sequence). This clonotype was obtained from a human donor in a cohort sampled during active COVID-19. J is TRBJ1-1 and V is TRBV7-9, with TRBD1 as a possible D gene (5 bases). The sequenced material came from peripheral blood. The chain's CDR3 is CASSSDIGVAFF. CDR3 bases: TGTGCCAGCAGCTCGGACATCGGTGTGGCTTTCTTT.